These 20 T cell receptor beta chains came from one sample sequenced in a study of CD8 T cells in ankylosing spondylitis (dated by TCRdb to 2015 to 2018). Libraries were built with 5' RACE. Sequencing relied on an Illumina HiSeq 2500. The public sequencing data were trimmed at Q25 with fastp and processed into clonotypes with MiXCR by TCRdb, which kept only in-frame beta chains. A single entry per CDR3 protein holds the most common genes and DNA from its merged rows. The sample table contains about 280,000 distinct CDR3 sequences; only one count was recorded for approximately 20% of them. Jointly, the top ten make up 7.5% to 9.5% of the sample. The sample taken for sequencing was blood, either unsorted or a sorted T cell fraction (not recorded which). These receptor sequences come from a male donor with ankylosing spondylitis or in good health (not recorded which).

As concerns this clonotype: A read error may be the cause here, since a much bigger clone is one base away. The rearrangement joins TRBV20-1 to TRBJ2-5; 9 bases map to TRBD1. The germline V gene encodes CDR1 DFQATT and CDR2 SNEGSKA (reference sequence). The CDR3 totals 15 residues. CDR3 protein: CTASPSTGGQETQYF. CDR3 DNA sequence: TGCACTGCTAGCCCCTCGACAGGGGGCCAAGAGACCCAGTACTTC.

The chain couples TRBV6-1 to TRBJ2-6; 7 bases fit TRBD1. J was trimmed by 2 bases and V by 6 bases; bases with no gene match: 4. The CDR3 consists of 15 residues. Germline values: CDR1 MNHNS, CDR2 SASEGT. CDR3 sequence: CASSAGTAGANVLTF. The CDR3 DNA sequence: TGTGCCAGCAGCGCAGGGACAGCTGGGGCCAACGTCCTGACTTTC.

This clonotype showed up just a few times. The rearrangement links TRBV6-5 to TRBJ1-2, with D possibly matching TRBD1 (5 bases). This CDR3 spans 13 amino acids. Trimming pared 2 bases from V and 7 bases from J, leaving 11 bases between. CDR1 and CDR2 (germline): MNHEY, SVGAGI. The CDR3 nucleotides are TGTGCCAGCAGTTACGACGGGGCTAGTGGCTACACCTTC. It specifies CASSYDGASGYTF.

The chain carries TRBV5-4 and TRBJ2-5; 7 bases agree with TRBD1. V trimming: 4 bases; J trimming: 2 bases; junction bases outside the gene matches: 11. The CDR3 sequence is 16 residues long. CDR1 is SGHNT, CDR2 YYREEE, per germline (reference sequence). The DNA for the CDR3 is TGTGCCAGCAGCCTTGGGAATTGGGGACAGCAAGAGACCCAGTACTTC. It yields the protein CASSLGNWGQQETQYF.

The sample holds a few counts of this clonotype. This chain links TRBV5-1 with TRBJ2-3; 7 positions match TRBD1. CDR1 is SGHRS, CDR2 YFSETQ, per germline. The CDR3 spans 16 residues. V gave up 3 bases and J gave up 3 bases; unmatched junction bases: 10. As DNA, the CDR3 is TGCGCCAGCAGCTCGCAACCGGGACAGCTAACAGATACGCAGTATTTT. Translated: CASSSQPGQLTDTQYF.

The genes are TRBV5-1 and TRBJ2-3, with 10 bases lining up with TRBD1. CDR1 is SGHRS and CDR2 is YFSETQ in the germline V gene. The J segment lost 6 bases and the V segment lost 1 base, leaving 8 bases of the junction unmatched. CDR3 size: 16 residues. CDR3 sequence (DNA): TGCGCCAGCAGCTTGTTCGGGACAGGGGTTTCGGATACGCAGTATTTT. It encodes CASSLFGTGVSDTQYF.

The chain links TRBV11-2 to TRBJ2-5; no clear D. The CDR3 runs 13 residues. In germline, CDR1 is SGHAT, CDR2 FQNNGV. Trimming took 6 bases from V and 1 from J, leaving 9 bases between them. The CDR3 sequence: CASRAKVQETQYF. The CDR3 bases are TGTGCCAGCAGGGCCAAGGTCCAAGAGACCCAGTACTTC.

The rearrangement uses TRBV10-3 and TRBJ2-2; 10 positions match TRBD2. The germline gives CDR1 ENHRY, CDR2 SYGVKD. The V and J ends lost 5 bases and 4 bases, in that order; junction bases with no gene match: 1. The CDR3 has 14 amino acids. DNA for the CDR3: TGTGCCATCAGTTGGACTAGCGGCACCGGGGAGCTGTTTTTT. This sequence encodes CAISWTSGTGELFF.

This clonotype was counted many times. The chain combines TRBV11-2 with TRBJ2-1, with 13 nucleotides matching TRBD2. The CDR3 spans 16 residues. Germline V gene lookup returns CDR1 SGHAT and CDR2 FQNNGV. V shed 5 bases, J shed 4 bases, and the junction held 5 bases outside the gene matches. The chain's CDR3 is CASSPGTSGAYNEQFF. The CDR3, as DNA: TGTGCCAGCAGCCCAGGGACTAGCGGGGCTTACAATGAGCAGTTCTTC.

The CDR3 region has the DNA TGCAGTGCTATAGCCCAGGGGCACGAGCAGTACGTC. Protein: CSAIAQGHEQYV. This chain joins TRBV20-1 and TRBJ2-7; D might be TRBD1 (6 bases). The CDR3 spans 12 residues. The V gene's germline CDR1 is DFQATT and CDR2 SNEGSKA (reference sequence). Trimming shortened V by 4 bases and J by 5 bases, and 12 bases separated the two germline ends.

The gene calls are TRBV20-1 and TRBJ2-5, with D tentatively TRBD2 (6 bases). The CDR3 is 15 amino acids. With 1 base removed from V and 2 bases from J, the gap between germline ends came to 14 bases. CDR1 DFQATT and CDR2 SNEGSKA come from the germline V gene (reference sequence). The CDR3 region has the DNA TGCAGTGCTAGAGCATCACCGGGAGCACAAGAGACCCAGTACTTC. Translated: CSARASPGAQETQYF.

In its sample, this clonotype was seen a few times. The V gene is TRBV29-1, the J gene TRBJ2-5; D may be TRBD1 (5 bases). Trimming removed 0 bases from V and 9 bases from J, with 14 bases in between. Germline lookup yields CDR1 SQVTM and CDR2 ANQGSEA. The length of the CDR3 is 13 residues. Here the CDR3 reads CSVEDQQGSPQYF. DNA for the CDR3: TGCAGCGTTGAAGATCAGCAGGGATCGCCCCAGTACTTC. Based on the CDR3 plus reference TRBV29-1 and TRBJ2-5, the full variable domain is SAVISQKPSRDICQRGTSLTIQCQVDSQVTMMFWYRQQPGQSLTLIATANQGSEATYESGFVIDKFPISRPNLTFSTLTVSNMSPEDSSIYLCSVEDQQGSPQYFGPGTRLLVL.

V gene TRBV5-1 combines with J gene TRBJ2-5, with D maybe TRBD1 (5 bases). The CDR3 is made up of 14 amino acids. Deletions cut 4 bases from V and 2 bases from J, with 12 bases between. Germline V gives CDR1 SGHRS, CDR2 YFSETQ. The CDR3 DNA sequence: TGCGCCAGCAGCGTAGACAGCCTACAAGAGACCCAGTACTTC. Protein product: CASSVDSLQETQYF.

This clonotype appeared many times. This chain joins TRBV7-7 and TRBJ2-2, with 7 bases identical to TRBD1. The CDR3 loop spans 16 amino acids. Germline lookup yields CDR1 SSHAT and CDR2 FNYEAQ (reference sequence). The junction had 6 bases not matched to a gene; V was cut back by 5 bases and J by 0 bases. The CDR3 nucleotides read TGTGCCAGCAGCCCGGCAGGGGGTTCGAACACCGGGGAGCTGTTTTTT. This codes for CASSPAGGSNTGELFF.

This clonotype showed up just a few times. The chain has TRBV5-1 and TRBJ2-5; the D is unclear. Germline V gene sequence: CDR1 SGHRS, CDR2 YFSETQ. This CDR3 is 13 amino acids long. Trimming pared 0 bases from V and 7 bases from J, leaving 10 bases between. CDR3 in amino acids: CASSLAGSATQYF. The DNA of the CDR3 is TGCGCCAGCAGCTTGGCCGGCAGCGCGACCCAGTACTTC.

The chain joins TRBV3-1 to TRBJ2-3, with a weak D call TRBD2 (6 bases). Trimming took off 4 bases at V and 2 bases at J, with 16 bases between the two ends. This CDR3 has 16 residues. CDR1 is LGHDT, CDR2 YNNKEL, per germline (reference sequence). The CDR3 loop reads CASSLGGGDATDTQYF. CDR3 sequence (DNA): TGTGCCAGCAGCCTAGGAGGCGGGGACGCCACAGATACGCAGTATTTT.

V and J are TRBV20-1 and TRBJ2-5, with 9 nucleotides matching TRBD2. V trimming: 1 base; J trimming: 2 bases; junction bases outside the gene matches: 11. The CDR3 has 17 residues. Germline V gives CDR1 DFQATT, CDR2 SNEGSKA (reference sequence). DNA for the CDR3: TGCAGTGCTAGAGGGTCGGGGTTAGCGGGAGTACAAGAGACCCAGTACTTC. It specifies CSARGSGLAGVQETQYF.

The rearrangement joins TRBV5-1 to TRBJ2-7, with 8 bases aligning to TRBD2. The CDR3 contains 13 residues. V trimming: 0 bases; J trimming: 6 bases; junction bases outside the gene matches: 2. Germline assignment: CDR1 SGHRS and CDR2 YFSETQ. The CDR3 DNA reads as TGCGCCAGCAGCTTGGTTAGCGGGACCGAGCAGTACGTC. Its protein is CASSLVSGTEQYV.

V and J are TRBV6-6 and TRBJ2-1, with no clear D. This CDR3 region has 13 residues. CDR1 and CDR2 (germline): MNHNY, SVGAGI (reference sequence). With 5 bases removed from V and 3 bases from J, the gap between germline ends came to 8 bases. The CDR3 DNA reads TGTGCCAGCAGTACCGAGGTCTACAATGAGCAGTTCTTC. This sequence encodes CASSTEVYNEQFF.

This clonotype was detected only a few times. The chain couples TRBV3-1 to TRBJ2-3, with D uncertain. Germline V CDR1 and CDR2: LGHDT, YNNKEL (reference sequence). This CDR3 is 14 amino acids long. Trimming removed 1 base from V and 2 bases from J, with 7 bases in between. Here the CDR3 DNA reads TGTGCCAGCAGCCAAGGGCTATACACAGATACGCAGTATTTT. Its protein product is CASSQGLYTDTQYF.